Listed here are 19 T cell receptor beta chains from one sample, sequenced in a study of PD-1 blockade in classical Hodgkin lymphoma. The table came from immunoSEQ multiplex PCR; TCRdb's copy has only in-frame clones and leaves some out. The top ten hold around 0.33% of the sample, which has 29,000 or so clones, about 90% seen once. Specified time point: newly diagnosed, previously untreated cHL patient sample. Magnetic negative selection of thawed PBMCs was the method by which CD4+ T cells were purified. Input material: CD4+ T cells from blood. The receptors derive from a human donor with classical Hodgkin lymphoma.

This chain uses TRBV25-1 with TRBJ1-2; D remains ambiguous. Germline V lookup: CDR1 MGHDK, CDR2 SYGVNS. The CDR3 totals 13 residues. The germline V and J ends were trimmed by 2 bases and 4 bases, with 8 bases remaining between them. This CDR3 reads CASSEPGIYGYTF. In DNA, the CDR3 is TGTGCCAGCAGTGAACCGGGGATCTATGGCTACACCTTC.

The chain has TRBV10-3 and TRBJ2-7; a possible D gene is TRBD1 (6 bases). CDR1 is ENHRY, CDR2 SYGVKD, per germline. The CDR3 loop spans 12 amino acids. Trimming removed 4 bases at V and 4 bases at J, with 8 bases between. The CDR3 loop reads CAISGQGYEQYF. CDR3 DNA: TGTGCCATCAGTGGGCAGGGGTACGAGCAGTACTTC.

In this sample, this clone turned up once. CDR3 nucleotide sequence: TGTGCCTGGAGTCAGGGGCCAGATTTTTATCAGCCCCAGCATTTT. It is translated as CAWSQGPDFYQPQHF. The chain couples TRBV30 to TRBJ1-5; maybe TRBD1 (6 bases). Looked up from germline, CDR1 is GTSNPN and CDR2 is SVGIG (reference sequence). Trimming stripped 2 bases from V and 5 bases from J, with 16 bases between. CDR3 size: 15 residues. The whole variable domain, remainder taken from reference TRBV30 and TRBJ1-5, is SQTIHQWPATLVQPVGSPLSLECTVEGTSNPNLYWYRQAAGRGLQLLFYSVGIGQISSEVPQNLSASRPQDRQFILSSKKLLLSDSGFYLCAWSQGPDFYQPQHFGDGTRLSIL.

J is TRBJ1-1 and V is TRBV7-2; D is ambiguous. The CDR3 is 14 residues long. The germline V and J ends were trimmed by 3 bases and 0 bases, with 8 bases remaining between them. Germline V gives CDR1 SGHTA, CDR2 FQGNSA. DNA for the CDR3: TGTGCCAGCAGCTTTAGTTTATTGAACACTGAAGCTTTCTTT. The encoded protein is CASSFSLLNTEAFF.

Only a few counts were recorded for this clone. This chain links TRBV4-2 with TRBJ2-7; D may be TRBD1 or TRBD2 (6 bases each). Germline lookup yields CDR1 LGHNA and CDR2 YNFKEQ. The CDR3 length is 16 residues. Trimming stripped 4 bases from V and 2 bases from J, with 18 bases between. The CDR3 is CASSPGTRRETYEQYF. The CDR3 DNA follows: TGTGCCAGCAGCCCAGGGACACGGCGGGAAACCTACGAGCAGTACTTC.

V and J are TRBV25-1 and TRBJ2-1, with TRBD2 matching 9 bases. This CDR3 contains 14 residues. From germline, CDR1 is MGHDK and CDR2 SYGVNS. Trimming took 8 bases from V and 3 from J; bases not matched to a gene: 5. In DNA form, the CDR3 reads TGTGCCAGCTGGGCTAGCGGGAACTACAATGAGCAGTTCTTC. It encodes CASWASGNYNEQFF.

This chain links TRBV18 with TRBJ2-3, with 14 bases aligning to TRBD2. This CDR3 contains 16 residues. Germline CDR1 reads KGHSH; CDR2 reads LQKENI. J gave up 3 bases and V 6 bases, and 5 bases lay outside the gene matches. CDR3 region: CASSSGTSGRTDTQYF. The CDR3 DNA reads TGTGCCAGCTCGTCCGGGACTAGCGGGAGAACAGATACGCAGTATTTT.

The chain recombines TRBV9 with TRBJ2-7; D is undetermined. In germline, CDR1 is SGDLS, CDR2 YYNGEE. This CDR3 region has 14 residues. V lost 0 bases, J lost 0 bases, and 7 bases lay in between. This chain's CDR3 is CASSVDGSSYEQYF. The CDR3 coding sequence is TGTGCCAGCAGCGTAGATGGCAGCTCCTACGAGCAGTACTTC.

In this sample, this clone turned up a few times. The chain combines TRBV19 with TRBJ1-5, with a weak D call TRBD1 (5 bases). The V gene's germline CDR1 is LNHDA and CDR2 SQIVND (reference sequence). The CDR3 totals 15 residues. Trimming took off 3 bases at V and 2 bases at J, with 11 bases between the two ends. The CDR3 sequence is CASSMGRGGNQPQHF. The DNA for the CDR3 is TGTGCCAGTAGTATGGGCCGAGGGGGCAATCAGCCCCAGCATTTT. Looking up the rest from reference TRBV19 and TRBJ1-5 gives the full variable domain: DGGITQSPKYLFRKEGQNVTLSCEQNLNHDAMYWYRQDPGQGLRLIYYSQIVNDFQKGDIAEGYSVSREKKESFPLTVTSAQKNPTAFYLCASSMGRGGNQPQHFGDGTRLSIL.

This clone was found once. In nucleotides, the CDR3 is TGTGCCAGCAGTCCGGCAGGGAGGGGGCAGTACTTC. This sequence encodes CASSPAGRGQYF. The chain has TRBV28 and TRBJ2-7; 7 nucleotides align to TRBD2. The germline V gene encodes CDR1 MDHEN and CDR2 SYDVKM. CDR3 length: 12 amino acids. V lost 5 bases to trimming and J lost 9 bases; unmatched junction nucleotides: 7.

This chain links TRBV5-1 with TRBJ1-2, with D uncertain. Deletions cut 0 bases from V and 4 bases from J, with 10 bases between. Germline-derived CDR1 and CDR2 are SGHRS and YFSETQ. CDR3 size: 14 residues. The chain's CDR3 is CASSLAEPFYGYTF. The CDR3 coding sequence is TGCGCCAGCAGCTTGGCCGAGCCATTCTATGGCTACACCTTC. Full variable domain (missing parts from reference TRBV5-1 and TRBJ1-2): KAGVTQTPRYLIKTRGQQVTLSCSPISGHRSVSWYQQTPGQGLQFLFEYFSETQRNKGNFPGRFSGRQFSNSRSEMNVSTLELGDSALYLCASSLAEPFYGYTFGSGTRLTVV.

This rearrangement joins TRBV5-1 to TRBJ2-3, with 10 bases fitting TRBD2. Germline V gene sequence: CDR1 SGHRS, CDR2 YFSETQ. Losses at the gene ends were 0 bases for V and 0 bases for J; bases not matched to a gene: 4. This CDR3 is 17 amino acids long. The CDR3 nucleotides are TGCGCCAGCAGCTTGGGGAATAGCGGGAGGAGCACAGATACGCAGTATTTT. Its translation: CASSLGNSGRSTDTQYF.

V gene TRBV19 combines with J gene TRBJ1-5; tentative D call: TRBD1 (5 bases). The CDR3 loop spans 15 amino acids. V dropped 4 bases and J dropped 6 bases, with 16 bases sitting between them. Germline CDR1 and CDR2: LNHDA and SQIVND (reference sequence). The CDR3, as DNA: TGTGCCAGTAGTACGTCAGGGAGCAGTATTCAGCCCCAGCATTTT. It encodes CASSTSGSSIQPQHF.

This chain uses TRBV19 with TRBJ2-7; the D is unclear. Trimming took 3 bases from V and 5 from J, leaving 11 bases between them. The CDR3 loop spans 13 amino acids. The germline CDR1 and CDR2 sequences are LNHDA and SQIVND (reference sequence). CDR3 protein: CASSIRAPDEQYF. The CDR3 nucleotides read TGTGCCAGTAGTATCCGAGCGCCAGACGAGCAGTACTTC. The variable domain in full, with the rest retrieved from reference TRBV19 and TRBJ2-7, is DGGITQSPKYLFRKEGQNVTLSCEQNLNHDAMYWYRQDPGQGLRLIYYSQIVNDFQKGDIAEGYSVSREKKESFPLTVTSAQKNPTAFYLCASSIRAPDEQYFGPGTRLTVT.

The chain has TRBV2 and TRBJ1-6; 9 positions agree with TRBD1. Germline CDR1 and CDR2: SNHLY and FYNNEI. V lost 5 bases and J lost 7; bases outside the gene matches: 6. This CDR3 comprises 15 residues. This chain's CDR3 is CASSPDRGLNSPLHF. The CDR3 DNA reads TGTGCCAGCAGTCCGGACAGGGGACTGAATTCACCCCTCCACTTT.

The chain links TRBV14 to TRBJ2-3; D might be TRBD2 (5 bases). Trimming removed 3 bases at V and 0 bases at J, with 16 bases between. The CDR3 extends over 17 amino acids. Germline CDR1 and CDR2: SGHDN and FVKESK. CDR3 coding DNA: TGTGCCAGCAGCCATCACGGGATGCTCAACAGCACAGATACGCAGTATTTT. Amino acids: CASSHHGMLNSTDTQYF.

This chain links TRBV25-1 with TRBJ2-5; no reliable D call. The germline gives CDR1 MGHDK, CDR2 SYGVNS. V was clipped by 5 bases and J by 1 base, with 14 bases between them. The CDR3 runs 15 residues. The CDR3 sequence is CASSPPFTGQETQYF. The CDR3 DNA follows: TGTGCCAGCAGTCCGCCCTTCACGGGCCAAGAGACCCAGTACTTC.

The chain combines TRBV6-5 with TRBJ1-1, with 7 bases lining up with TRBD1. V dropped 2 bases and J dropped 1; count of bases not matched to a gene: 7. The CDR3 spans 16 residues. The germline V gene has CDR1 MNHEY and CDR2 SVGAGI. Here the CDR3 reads CASSYPPGQRNTEAFF. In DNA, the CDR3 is TGTGCCAGCAGTTACCCGCCGGGACAGCGGAACACTGAAGCTTTCTTT.

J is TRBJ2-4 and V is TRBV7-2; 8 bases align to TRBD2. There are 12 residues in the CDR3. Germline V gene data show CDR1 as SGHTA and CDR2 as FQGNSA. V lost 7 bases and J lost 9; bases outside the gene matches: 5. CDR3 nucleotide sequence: TGTGCCAGCACCGGACTAGCCGGCATTCAGTACTTC. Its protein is CASTGLAGIQYF.